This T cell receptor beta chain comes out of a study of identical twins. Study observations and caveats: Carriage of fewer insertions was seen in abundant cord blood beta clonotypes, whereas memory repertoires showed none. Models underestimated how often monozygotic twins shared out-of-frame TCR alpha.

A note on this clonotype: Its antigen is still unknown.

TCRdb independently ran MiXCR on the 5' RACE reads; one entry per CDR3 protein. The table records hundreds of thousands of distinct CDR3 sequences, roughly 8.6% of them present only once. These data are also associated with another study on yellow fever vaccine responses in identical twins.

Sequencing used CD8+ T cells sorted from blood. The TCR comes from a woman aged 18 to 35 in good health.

In DNA, the CDR3 is TGTGCCAGCGGGAGTAATGAGCAGTTCTTC. This translates into CASGSNEQFF. This chain uses TRBV14 with TRBJ2-1, with D possibly TRBD2 on 5 matching bases. Germline CDR1 reads SGHDN; CDR2 reads FVKESK. With 8 bases removed from V and 7 bases from J, the gap between germline ends came to 6 bases. This CDR3 is 10 amino acids long. Full variable domain (remainder filled in from reference TRBV14 and TRBJ2-1): EAGVTQFPSHSVIEKGQTVTLRCDPISGHDNLYWYRRVMGKEIKFLLHFVKESKQDESGMPNNRFLAERTGGTYSTLKVQPAELEDSGVYFCASGSNEQFFGPGTRLTVL.